The entry below gives a single TCR beta chain sequence along with its context. Its antigen is not identified. TCR alpha and TCR beta cDNA libraries carrying sample barcodes and UMIs were produced by 5'RACE using constant-segment primers. TCRdb reprocessed the 5' RACE reads via MiXCR and lists one record per CDR3 protein. Among about 350,000 distinct CDR3 sequences listed, under 15% were seen once. This specimen belongs to a study of T-cell memory formation after mild COVID-19. Overall study context: TCR clusters were mostly confined to one donor each.

CDR1 is SGHTA and CDR2 is FQGTGA in the germline V gene. The V and J ends lost 5 bases and 6 bases, in that order; junction bases with no gene match: 7. The CDR3 contains 13 residues. Study-wide results and caveats: From day 15 to 85, contracting clones were balanced between CD4 and CD8, whereas later expanders leaned toward CD4+.

This chain joins TRBV7-3 and TRBJ2-7; TRBD2 matches 7 bases. The sequencing input was PBMCs or a T cell subset sorted from them (not recorded which). This TCR derives from a young man who had mild COVID-19 (a few samples of this study predate the infection). Cell type and time point are not known. The CDR3 is CASSPWGGFEQYF. The DNA for the CDR3 is TGTGCCAGCAGCCCGTGGGGAGGGTTCGAGCAGTACTTC. The complete variable domain, with remaining parts taken from reference TRBV7-3 and TRBJ2-7, reads GAGVSQTPSNKVTEKGKYVELRCDPISGHTALYWYRQSLGQGPEFLIYFQGTGAADDSGLPNDRFFAVRPEGSVSTLKIQRTERGDSAVYLCASSPWGGFEQYFGPGTRLTVT.